This TCR beta chain was obtained from a study of Ad26.COV2.S vaccination and SARS-CoV-2 variants. Broader study findings: Substantial breadth was reported for post-vaccination spike-specific CD8+ and CD4+ T cells. Total T cell responses, in the TCR breadth and depth analyses, may have been underestimated.

V shed 4 bases and J shed 8 bases, with 8 bases lying between them. CDR1 DFQATT and CDR2 SNEGSKA come from the germline V gene (reference sequence). The CDR3 is 10 residues long. The treatment is: about 20 received Ad26.COV2.S at low or high dose, single or two shots; five or six received placebo; per-sample allocation not given. Samples analyzed were those drawn on day 63 after the first vaccine or placebo injection. A Boston donor was an adult aged 18-55 years. Ad26.COV2.S expressed prefusion-stabilized spike from the original Wuhan strain. The repertoire was sequenced with immunoSEQ multiplex PCR; TCRdb's copy has only in-frame clones and lacks some. Here the sample spans 350,000 to 450,000 clones, roughly 84% being singletons. Concerning this clone itself: Antigen unknown.

The sequences come from peripheral blood, collected in a trial of Ad26.COV2.S vaccine versus placebo. The receptor's source is a person between 18 and 60 years old who received the Ad26.COV2.S COVID-19 vaccine or a placebo. The rearrangement uses TRBV20-1 and TRBJ1-2; maybe TRBD1 (5 bases). CDR3 region: CSANGAGYTF. The CDR3, as DNA: TGCAGTGCTAACGGGGCGGGCTACACCTTC.